This entry features one T cell receptor (beta chain) sequence. As yet, its antigen is unknown. This entry belongs to a study of T cell responses to AZD1222 COVID-19 vaccine. Findings and limits, study-wide: None of the repertoires were sampled until the peak T cell response had passed.

The V end lost 4 bases, the J end lost 7 bases, and 16 bases lay between the germline ends. Germline-derived CDR1 and CDR2 are LGHDT and YNNKEL (reference sequence). This CDR3 comprises 14 residues. The assay was immunoSEQ multiplex PCR, and TCRdb's table has in-frame clones only and misses some. The sample carries more than 95,000 clones, around 92% recorded once. V usage is TRBV3-1 (or the pseudogene TRBV3-2) and J usage is TRBJ1-1; D is possibly TRBD1 (6 bases). The clonotype originates from an adult in good health. The sequenced sample was peripheral blood, obtained on day 0 of AZD1222 vaccination. The CDR3 sequence is CASSRQVLSIEAFF. CDR3 in DNA: TGTGCCAGCAGCCGACAGGTTTTGTCGATTGAAGCTTTCTTT.